This T cell receptor beta chain was recovered during a study of blood T cells in healthy people across ages. Overall study findings and caveats: Correlation between TCR beta diversity and naive T cell percentage was strong. Higher diversity and more naive CD4+ cells were features of long-lived donors, compared to aged donors.

A second PCR, run for 7 to 11 cycles, used a sample-barcoded 5' primer plus a J-beta primer mix. A template-switch adaptor with 12 random nucleotides tagged each cDNA molecule. TCRdb independently ran MiXCR on the 5' RACE reads; one entry per CDR3 protein. The sample has some 1,500,000 distinct CDR3 sequences; roughly two fifths are singletons. The CDR3 contains 15 residues. Germline V gene data show CDR1 as DFQATT and CDR2 as SNEGSKA (reference sequence). Trimming removed 1 base from V and 4 bases from J; junction bases left unmatched: 6. In the case of this clonotype: Antigen: not known.

The chain carries TRBV20-1 and TRBJ2-3, with 9 bases matching TRBD2. This TCR derives from a woman younger than 30 in good health. Sequenced sample: blood. The CDR3 sequence is CSARGLAGRADTQYF. In DNA, the CDR3 is TGCAGTGCTAGAGGCCTAGCGGGACGGGCAGATACGCAGTATTTT.